This TCR beta chain was observed in a study of shared clonotypes between healthy human individuals. Naive CD8 cells lacked CD45RO, underwent positive selection for CCR7 and left out terminally differentiated effector memory CD45RA+ cells. Data came from immunoSEQ multiplex PCR; TCRdb stores just in-frame clones and leaves some out. The sample records approximately 1.9 million clones, over 85% being singletons. Germline V lookup: CDR1 SNHLY, CDR2 FYNNEI. This CDR3 spans 14 amino acids. V was shortened by 4 bases and J by 8 bases, with 15 bases between the two germline ends. Sequenced material: naive CD8+ T cells from PBMCs. This chain connects TRBV2 to TRBJ2-1, with D possibly TRBD2 on 5 matching bases. The clonotype was recovered from a man between 18 and 35 years old in good health. Some clones in this sample may be carry-over from other donors' samples. The CDR3, as DNA: TGTGCCAGCAGTGGATGGGCTAGCCGGGATGAGCAGTTCTTC. Protein sequence: CASSGWASRDEQFF.